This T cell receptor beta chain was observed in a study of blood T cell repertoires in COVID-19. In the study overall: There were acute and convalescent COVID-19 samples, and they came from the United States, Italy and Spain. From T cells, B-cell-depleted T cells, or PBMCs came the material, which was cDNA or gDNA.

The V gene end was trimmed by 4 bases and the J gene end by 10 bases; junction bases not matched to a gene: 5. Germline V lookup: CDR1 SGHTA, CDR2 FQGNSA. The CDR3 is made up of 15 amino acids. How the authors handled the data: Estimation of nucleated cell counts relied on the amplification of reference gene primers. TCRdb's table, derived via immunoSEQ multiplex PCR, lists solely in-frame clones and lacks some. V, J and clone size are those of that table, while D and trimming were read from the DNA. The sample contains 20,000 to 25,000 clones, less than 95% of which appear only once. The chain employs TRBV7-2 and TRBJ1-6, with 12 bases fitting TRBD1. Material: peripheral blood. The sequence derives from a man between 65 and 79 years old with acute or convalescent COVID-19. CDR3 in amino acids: CASSSGTGGRSPLHF. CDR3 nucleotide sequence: TGTGCCAGCAGCTCCGGGACAGGGGGCAGGTCACCCCTCCACTTT. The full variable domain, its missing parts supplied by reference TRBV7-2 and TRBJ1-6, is GAGVSQSPSNKVTEKGKDVELRCDPISGHTALYWYRQSLGQGLEFLIYFQGNSAPDKSGLPSDRFSAERTGGSVSTLTIQRTQQEDSAVYLCASSSGTGGRSPLHFGNGTRLTVT.